These T cell receptor beta chains were read from a single sample in a study of early T cells in non-severe SARS-CoV-2 infection. Via MiXCR, TCRdb re-called the 5' RACE reads, giving one row per CDR3 protein. The sample lists some 89,000 distinct CDR3 sequences; roughly 11% were seen once. Sample: whole blood, taken at baseline. The receptors derive from an adult who was a healthcare worker with PCR-confirmed SARS-CoV-2 infection or an uninfected control (not recorded which). CDR3s include the opening cysteine and the closing phenylalanine or tryptophan. The D gene is left open where the match is weak. Rows may omit the clone size; those that give it use once, few, many or a size class.

CDR3 DNA: TGTGCCAGCGGTTTACCGCCGGGGACAGGGGGACCTAGTGGGGCCAACGTCCTGACTTTC
CDR3 protein: CASGLPPGTGGPSGANVLTF
J gene: TRBJ2-6
D gene: TRBD1
clone size: NA
V gene: TRBV27

CDR3 DNA: TGTGCCAGCAGGTACCCAACCCGCGGACAGGGGATCACCTACGAGCAGTACTTC
CDR3 protein: CASRYPTRGQGITYEQYF
J gene: TRBJ2-7
D gene: TRBD1
clone size: NA
V gene: TRBV6-5

CDR3 DNA: TGTGCCAGCAGTGAAGAGGGACGATTATCTGGAAACACCATATATTTT
CDR3 protein: CASSEEGRLSGNTIYF
J gene: TRBJ1-3
D gene: NA
clone size: many
V gene: TRBV2

CDR3 DNA: TGTGCCAGCAGGGCACTAGGGGCTGCTGGGACTAATGAAAAACTGTTTTTT
CDR3 protein: CASRALGAAGTNEKLFF
J gene: TRBJ1-4
D gene: NA
clone size: few
V gene: TRBV2

CDR3 DNA: TGTGCCAGCAGCAAGGCTGGAGACTATGGCTACACCTTC
CDR3 protein: CASSKAGDYGYTF
J gene: TRBJ1-2
D gene: NA
clone size: many
V gene: TRBV21-1

CDR3 DNA: TGTGCCAGCAGCTCCTCCGGGCCCTTGGAGACCCAGTACTTC
CDR3 protein: CASSSSGPLETQYF
J gene: TRBJ2-5
D gene: NA
clone size: NA
V gene: TRBV5-6

CDR3 DNA: TGCGCCAGCAGCCAAGTCCAGGATTGGCAGCCCCAGCATTTT
CDR3 protein: CASSQVQDWQPQHF
J gene: TRBJ1-5
D gene: NA
clone size: few
V gene: TRBV4-1

CDR3 DNA: TGCAGCGCACACCAGGGAAACACTGAAGCTTTCTTT
CDR3 protein: CSAHQGNTEAFF
J gene: TRBJ1-1
D gene: NA
clone size: few
V gene: TRBV29-1

CDR3 DNA: TGTGCCAGCAGCGCAGGAGGGCAGGGGAATCAGCCCCAGCATTTT
CDR3 protein: CASSAGGQGNQPQHF
J gene: TRBJ1-5
D gene: NA
clone size: many
V gene: TRBV6-2/TRBV6-3

CDR3 DNA: TGTGCCAGCAGCCCAGCTCGGGTCTATGGCTACACCTTC
CDR3 protein: CASSPARVYGYTF
J gene: TRBJ1-2
D gene: NA
clone size: many
V gene: TRBV6-5

CDR3 DNA: TGTGCCACCAGCAGGGGGATTCGGACGGATAGCAATCAGCCCCAGCATTTT
CDR3 protein: CATSRGIRTDSNQPQHF
J gene: TRBJ1-5
D gene: NA
clone size: NA
V gene: TRBV15

CDR3 DNA: TGTGCCAGCAGCCACGACCTTGCGGATGAGCAGTTCTTC
CDR3 protein: CASSHDLADEQFF
J gene: TRBJ2-1
D gene: NA
clone size: NA
V gene: TRBV14

CDR3 DNA: TGTGCCAGCAGCGTAGACGGATCTTACTATGGCTACACCTTC
CDR3 protein: CASSVDGSYYGYTF
J gene: TRBJ1-2
D gene: NA
clone size: NA
V gene: TRBV9

CDR3 DNA: TGTGCCAGCAGTTTATCCCGGACAGGGGGCTCGACCCAGTACTTC
CDR3 protein: CASSLSRTGGSTQYF
J gene: TRBJ2-5
D gene: TRBD1
clone size: many
V gene: TRBV27

CDR3 DNA: TGTGCCAGCAGTGGAACAGGGGGCGGCAATCAGCCCCAGCATTTT
CDR3 protein: CASSGTGGGNQPQHF
J gene: TRBJ1-5
D gene: TRBD1
clone size: NA
V gene: TRBV12-3/TRBV12-4

CDR3 DNA: TGCAGCGTTGAGGCCAGCGGGAGATTGGATACGCAGTATTTT
CDR3 protein: CSVEASGRLDTQYF
J gene: TRBJ2-3
D gene: TRBD2
clone size: NA
V gene: TRBV29-1

CDR3 DNA: TGTGCCAGCAGTTTATCCAGGGGGCCCGTTAATGAAAAACTGTTTTTT
CDR3 protein: CASSLSRGPVNEKLFF
J gene: TRBJ1-4
D gene: TRBD1
clone size: many
V gene: TRBV28

CDR3 DNA: TGTGCCAGCAGCCCCTTGATCAGCGGGGCGTTGGAGACCCAGTACTTC
CDR3 protein: CASSPLISGALETQYF
J gene: TRBJ2-5
D gene: TRBD2
clone size: few
V gene: TRBV7-6

CDR3 DNA: TGCAGTTCTCCTAGCCGGGTAGGCCAAGAGACCCAGTACTTC
CDR3 protein: CSSPSRVGQETQYF
J gene: TRBJ2-5
D gene: NA
clone size: NA
V gene: TRBV20-1

CDR3 DNA: TGTGCCAGCAGCTCGACGGGAGGGGCCTCACCCTACGAGCAGTACTTC
CDR3 protein: CASSSTGGASPYEQYF
J gene: TRBJ2-7
D gene: TRBD2
clone size: many
V gene: TRBV7-9

CDR3 DNA: TGCAGTGCTAGAGATCCCAAGGGTGGCACTGAAGCTTTCTTT
CDR3 protein: CSARDPKGGTEAFF
J gene: TRBJ1-1
D gene: NA
clone size: few
V gene: TRBV20-1

CDR3 DNA: TGTGCCAGCAGCTTGCGGGAAACCAGCTCCTACAATGAGCAGTTCTTC
CDR3 protein: CASSLRETSSYNEQFF
J gene: TRBJ2-1
D gene: NA
clone size: NA
V gene: TRBV11-1

CDR3 DNA: TGTGCCAGCAGCGATGGGGCCAACGTCCTGACTTTC
CDR3 protein: CASSDGANVLTF
J gene: TRBJ2-6
D gene: NA
clone size: few
V gene: TRBV7-9

CDR3 DNA: TGTGCCAGCAGTTTTCGGGGTACCATGGCAGATACGCAGTATTTT
CDR3 protein: CASSFRGTMADTQYF
J gene: TRBJ2-3
D gene: NA
clone size: NA
V gene: TRBV28

CDR3 DNA: TGTGCCAGCAGCTTAGATAGGGGGCAAGAGACCCAGTACTTC
CDR3 protein: CASSLDRGQETQYF
J gene: TRBJ2-5
D gene: NA
clone size: NA
V gene: TRBV11-2

CDR3 DNA: TGTGCCAGCAGAGTGGCGGCCCGTGAAAATGAGCAGTTCTTC
CDR3 protein: CASRVAARENEQFF
J gene: TRBJ2-1
D gene: NA
clone size: NA
V gene: TRBV6-2/TRBV6-3

CDR3 DNA: TGTGCCATCAGTGTAGGGACATCACAAGAGACCCAGTACTTC
CDR3 protein: CAISVGTSQETQYF
J gene: TRBJ2-5
D gene: NA
clone size: many
V gene: TRBV10-3

CDR3 DNA: TGTGCCAGCAGCTTAGCGCCTGGCGGGACAAAGGTACCTCAGCAGTTCTTC
CDR3 protein: CASSLAPGGTKVPQQFF
J gene: TRBJ2-1
D gene: NA
clone size: many
V gene: TRBV7-6

CDR3 DNA: TGTGCCAGCAGCCAAGAATCGGTAGACAGGGTCGACACCGGGGAGCTGTTTTTT
CDR3 protein: CASSQESVDRVDTGELFF
J gene: TRBJ2-2
D gene: TRBD1
clone size: NA
V gene: TRBV3-1

CDR3 DNA: TGCAGCGCAAGGACAGGTAAAGCCTACGAGCAGTACTTC
CDR3 protein: CSARTGKAYEQYF
J gene: TRBJ2-7
D gene: TRBD1
clone size: NA
V gene: TRBV29-1

CDR3 DNA: TGTGCCAGTAGTGGATGGACAGAGGGGCATCAGCCCCAGCATTTT
CDR3 protein: CASSGWTEGHQPQHF
J gene: TRBJ1-5
D gene: NA
clone size: few
V gene: TRBV19

CDR3 DNA: TGCAGTGCTAGCCCGACTAGCGGGTACGGCGGGGAGCTGTTTTTT
CDR3 protein: CSASPTSGYGGELFF
J gene: TRBJ2-2
D gene: TRBD2
clone size: few
V gene: TRBV20-1

CDR3 DNA: TGTGCCAGCAGCCGTAACGTAGCGGGAACGAACTACAATGAGCAGTTCTTC
CDR3 protein: CASSRNVAGTNYNEQFF
J gene: TRBJ2-1
D gene: TRBD2
clone size: few
V gene: TRBV7-2

CDR3 DNA: TGTGCCAGCAGGTACGGGGGACTAGCGGGAGGAGATGAGCAGTTCTTC
CDR3 protein: CASRYGGLAGGDEQFF
J gene: TRBJ2-1
D gene: TRBD2
clone size: NA
V gene: TRBV2

CDR3 DNA: TGTGCCAGCAGCTTGGCGTTAGGTGGGGCCAACGTCCTGACTTTC
CDR3 protein: CASSLALGGANVLTF
J gene: TRBJ2-6
D gene: NA
clone size: few
V gene: TRBV5-4

CDR3 DNA: TGTACCAGCAGCCAAGATAGCCCCCTAAGCACAGATACGCAGTATTTT
CDR3 protein: CTSSQDSPLSTDTQYF
J gene: TRBJ2-3
D gene: NA
clone size: NA
V gene: TRBV3-1

CDR3 DNA: TGTGCCACCAGTGAAGTCGGACAGGCGGCCTACAATGAGCAGTTCTTC
CDR3 protein: CATSEVGQAAYNEQFF
J gene: TRBJ2-1
D gene: TRBD1
clone size: NA
V gene: TRBV24-1

CDR3 DNA: TGTGCCAGCAGCCGGAACCAAACCTACGAGCAGTACTTC
CDR3 protein: CASSRNQTYEQYF
J gene: TRBJ2-7
D gene: NA
clone size: NA
V gene: TRBV5-4

CDR3 DNA: TGTGCCAGCAGCCTAGCCCAGGAATCGAATGAGCAGTTCTTC
CDR3 protein: CASSLAQESNEQFF
J gene: TRBJ2-1
D gene: NA
clone size: NA
V gene: TRBV7-9

CDR3 DNA: TGTGCCAGCAGGGAACAGGGGGCTCTGGATCAGCCCCAGCATTTT
CDR3 protein: CASREQGALDQPQHF
J gene: TRBJ1-5
D gene: TRBD1
clone size: many
V gene: TRBV12-3/TRBV12-4

CDR3 DNA: TGTGCCAGTAGTACAGAGGACAGGGGGCGCCCAGGCTACACCTTC
CDR3 protein: CASSTEDRGRPGYTF
J gene: TRBJ1-2
D gene: TRBD1
clone size: few
V gene: TRBV19

CDR3 DNA: TGTGCCAGCAGCGGCACAGGGTCCCTCTCTGGGGCCAACGTCCTGACTTTC
CDR3 protein: CASSGTGSLSGANVLTF
J gene: TRBJ2-6
D gene: NA
clone size: few
V gene: TRBV9

CDR3 DNA: TGCAGTGCCTCTACTCGGATTGAAGCTTTCTTT
CDR3 protein: CSASTRIEAFF
J gene: TRBJ1-1
D gene: NA
clone size: many
V gene: TRBV20-1

CDR3 DNA: TGTGCCAGCAGCTTCGGTGAGAACACTGAAGCTTTCTTT
CDR3 protein: CASSFGENTEAFF
J gene: TRBJ1-1
D gene: NA
clone size: many
V gene: TRBV7-9

CDR3 DNA: TGTGCCAGCACCGGGACTCTTTCCACCTACGAGCAGTACTTC
CDR3 protein: CASTGTLSTYEQYF
J gene: TRBJ2-7
D gene: NA
clone size: few
V gene: TRBV6-2/TRBV6-3

CDR3 DNA: TGTGCCAGCAATACAGACGGGAGCTCCTACAATGAGCAGTTCTTC
CDR3 protein: CASNTDGSSYNEQFF
J gene: TRBJ2-1
D gene: NA
clone size: NA
V gene: TRBV2

CDR3 DNA: TGTGCCAGCAGACAATTAGTCGGGGACGGCTACACCTTC
CDR3 protein: CASRQLVGDGYTF
J gene: TRBJ1-2
D gene: NA
clone size: many
V gene: TRBV27

CDR3 DNA: TGTGCCATCACTGAGTTTCCAGGCAATGAGCAGTTCTTC
CDR3 protein: CAITEFPGNEQFF
J gene: TRBJ2-1
D gene: NA
clone size: NA
V gene: TRBV10-3

CDR3 DNA: TGCGCCAGCAGCCGAGATGTCAGCGATGAAAAACTGTTTTTT
CDR3 protein: CASSRDVSDEKLFF
J gene: TRBJ1-4
D gene: NA
clone size: NA
V gene: TRBV4-3

CDR3 DNA: TGTGCCAGCAGCCCCCGGGACAGTGCTGGAAACACCATATATTTT
CDR3 protein: CASSPRDSAGNTIYF
J gene: TRBJ1-3
D gene: TRBD1
clone size: many
V gene: TRBV3-1

CDR3 DNA: TGTGCCAGCAGCTTAGGATTTAGGGGTAGCACAGATACGCAGTATTTT
CDR3 protein: CASSLGFRGSTDTQYF
J gene: TRBJ2-3
D gene: NA
clone size: few
V gene: TRBV11-2

CDR3 DNA: TGTGCCATCAGTGAGTCCCAGGGAATCAATGAAAAACTGTTTTTT
CDR3 protein: CAISESQGINEKLFF
J gene: TRBJ1-4
D gene: NA
clone size: NA
V gene: TRBV10-3

CDR3 DNA: TGCGCCAGCAGCCAAGATTTCAGGGACCAATATGGCTACACCTTC
CDR3 protein: CASSQDFRDQYGYTF
J gene: TRBJ1-2
D gene: NA
clone size: few
V gene: TRBV4-3

CDR3 DNA: TGCGCCAGCAGCCGGGGACAGGGGGCGCGCTCGACCGATGGCTACACCTTC
CDR3 protein: CASSRGQGARSTDGYTF
J gene: TRBJ1-2
D gene: TRBD1
clone size: many
V gene: TRBV5-1

CDR3 DNA: TGTGCCAGCAGTAGAGACCAAGGTCTTGGAAACACCATATATTTT
CDR3 protein: CASSRDQGLGNTIYF
J gene: TRBJ1-3
D gene: NA
clone size: few
V gene: TRBV2

CDR3 DNA: TGTGCCAGCAGGGGCCGAGCCTACGAGCAGTACTTC
CDR3 protein: CASRGRAYEQYF
J gene: TRBJ2-7
D gene: NA
clone size: few
V gene: TRBV6-5

CDR3 DNA: TGTGCCACCAGCAGAGCTTCGGGACAGGGGGCGGAAAAACTGTTTTTT
CDR3 protein: CATSRASGQGAEKLFF
J gene: TRBJ1-4
D gene: TRBD1
clone size: NA
V gene: TRBV15

CDR3 DNA: TGTGCCAGCAGCGTTCAAAATAATCAGCCCCAGCATTTT
CDR3 protein: CASSVQNNQPQHF
J gene: TRBJ1-5
D gene: NA
clone size: few
V gene: TRBV4-2